Only a few counts were recorded for the clone carrying this T cell receptor beta chain. Its specificity is not known. TCRdb re-called the 5' RACE reads through MiXCR, storing one row per CDR3 protein. The sample carries 210,000 or so distinct CDR3 sequences, about a sixth recorded once. This CDR3 is built from 17 residues. The V and J ends lost 4 bases and 0 bases respectively, with 13 bases between them. Per the germline V gene, CDR1 is SGHVS and CDR2 is FNYEAQ. The source of the sample is a study of T-cell memory formation after mild COVID-19. The study, taken as a whole, reports: The study found balanced CD4/CD8 in clones contracting day 15 to 85 and a CD4+ lean in later expanders.

The chain joins TRBV7-6 to TRBJ2-6, with D possibly being TRBD2 (5 bases). The TCR comes from an adult woman who had mild COVID-19 (a few samples of this study predate the infection). Cell type and time point are not known. Material for sequencing was PBMCs or a T cell subset sorted from them (not recorded which). CDR3 residues: CASSSLGRLSGANVLTF. CDR3 in DNA: TGTGCCAGCAGCTCTCTAGGGAGACTCTCTGGGGCCAACGTCCTGACTTTC. The entire variable domain, with the rest obtained from reference TRBV7-6 and TRBJ2-6, is as follows: GAGVSQSPRYKVTKRGQDVALRCDPISGHVSLYWYRQALGQGPEFLTYFNYEAQQDKSGLPNDRFSAERPEGSISTLTIQRTEQRDSAMYRCASSSLGRLSGANVLTFGAGSRLTVL.